This TCR beta chain was sequenced during a study of breast tumors, draining lymph nodes, adjacent tissues. Study results and caveats: Compared with lymph nodes, tumors were less diverse; compared with nontumor tissue, more. Data fit most tumor T cells coming from lymph node, expanding in tumor. Tumor and nontumor repertoires were significantly more similar in luminal-like than in basal-like breast cancer. Tumor T cell lymph node origin was a supported hypothesis, not proven.

This clonotype has ten or more counts. Its antigen is currently unknown. TCRdb reprocessed the multiplex PCR reads with MiXCR, giving one entry per CDR3 protein. The sample has 160,000 or so distinct CDR3 sequences, about 30% seen once; the top ten hold less than 4%. Breast cancer patients provided tissue from their axillary draining lymph nodes. The clonotype originates from a female donor with breast cancer. Some clones in this sample may be carry-over from other donors' samples. Material for sequencing was axillary lymph node tissue.

The CDR3 coding sequence is TGCAGTGCCGGCGAATGGGCAGAAGACAATGAGCAGTTCTTC. Its translation: CSAGEWAEDNEQFF. This chain connects TRBV20-1 to TRBJ2-1, with unresolved D. Germline loops: CDR1 DFQATT, CDR2 SNEGSKA (reference sequence). The CDR3 spans 14 residues. V lost 6 bases and J 5 bases, leaving 17 bases between the germline ends.